This T cell receptor (beta chain) was captured in a study of human T cells and chemical hapten exposure. Study information: Reading of the patch tests, which applied 0.01% DPC to the upper back, occurred at 6 days. Alopecia areata, totalis or universalis affected patients, mainly female.

This clonotype was seen only a few times. CDR1 is MNHEY, CDR2 SMNVEV, per germline (reference sequence). The CDR3 is 14 residues long. The V and J ends lost 8 bases and 2 bases respectively, with 16 bases between them. Time point in this sample: pre-sensitization, week 0. This sample's treatment: therapeutic diphenylcyclopropenone sensitization with weekly scalp DPC. Source study methods: From around 25,000 to 690,000 TCRs were found per sample, with a median of 95,638. TCRdb reprocessed the RACE reads with MiXCR, giving one entry per CDR3 protein. The V and J calls were determined by TCRdb, not by the authors. This sample has approximately 260,000 distinct CDR3 sequences; approximately 8.6% occur once, and the top ten carry over 2%.

The chain employs TRBV27 and TRBJ2-7; D is possibly TRBD1 or TRBD2 (5 bases each). The receptor's source is a woman between 40 and 55 years old with alopecia areata. Some clones in this sample may be carry-over from other donors' samples. The sequences come from whole blood, collected in connection with sensitization to the hapten diphenylcyclopropenone (DPC). CDR3 sequence reads: CASRPWDRPYEQYF. CDR3 in DNA: TGTGCCAGCCGACCTTGGGACCGCCCCTACGAGCAGTACTTC.